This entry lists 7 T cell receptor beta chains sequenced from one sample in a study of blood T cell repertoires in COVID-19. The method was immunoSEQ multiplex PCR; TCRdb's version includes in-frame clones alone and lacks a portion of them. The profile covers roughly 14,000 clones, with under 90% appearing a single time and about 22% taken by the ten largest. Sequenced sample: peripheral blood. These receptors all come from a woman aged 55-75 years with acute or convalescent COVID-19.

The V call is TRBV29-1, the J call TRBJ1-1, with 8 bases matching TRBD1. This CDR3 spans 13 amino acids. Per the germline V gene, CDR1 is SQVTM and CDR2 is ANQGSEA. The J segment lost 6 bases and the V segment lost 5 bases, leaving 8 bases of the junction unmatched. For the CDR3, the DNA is TGCAGCGTTTGGACAGGGACTTACGCTGAAGCTTTCTTT. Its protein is CSVWTGTYAEAFF. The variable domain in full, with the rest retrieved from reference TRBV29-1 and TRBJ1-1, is SAVISQKPSRDICQRGTSLTIQCQVDSQVTMMFWYRQQPGQSLTLIATANQGSEATYESGFVIDKFPISRPNLTFSTLTVSNMSPEDSSIYLCSVWTGTYAEAFFGQGTRLTVV.

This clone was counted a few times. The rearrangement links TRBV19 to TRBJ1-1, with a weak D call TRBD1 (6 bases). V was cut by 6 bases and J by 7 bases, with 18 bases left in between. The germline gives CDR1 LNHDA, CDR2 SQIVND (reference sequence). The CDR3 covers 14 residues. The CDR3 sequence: CASRTPGQDFEAFF. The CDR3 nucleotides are TGTGCCAGTAGGACTCCGGGACAAGATTTTGAAGCTTTCTTT.

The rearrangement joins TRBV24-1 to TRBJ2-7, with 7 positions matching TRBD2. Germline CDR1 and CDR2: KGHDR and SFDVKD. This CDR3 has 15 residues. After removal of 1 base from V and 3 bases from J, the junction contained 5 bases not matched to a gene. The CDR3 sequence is CATSDFSGGHYEQYF. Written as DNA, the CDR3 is TGTGCCACCAGTGATTTTTCGGGAGGCCACTACGAGCAGTACTTC.

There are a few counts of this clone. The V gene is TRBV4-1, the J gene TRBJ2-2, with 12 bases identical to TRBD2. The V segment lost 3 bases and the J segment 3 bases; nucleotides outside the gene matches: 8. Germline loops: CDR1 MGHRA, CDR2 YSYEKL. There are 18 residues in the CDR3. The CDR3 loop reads CASSQAWTSGIHTGELFF. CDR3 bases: TGCGCCAGCAGCCAGGCATGGACTAGCGGGATTCACACCGGGGAGCTGTTTTTT.

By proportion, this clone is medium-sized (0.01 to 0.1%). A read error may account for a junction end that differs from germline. CDR3 amino acids: CASRAGQGLVF. CDR3 sequence (DNA): TGTGCCAGCAGAGCCGGACAGGGGTTAGTTTTT. The rearrangement uses TRBV6-6 and TRBJ1-4; 9 bases agree with TRBD1. The CDR3 is 11 amino acids. CDR1 is MNHNY and CDR2 is SVGAGI in the germline V gene (reference sequence).

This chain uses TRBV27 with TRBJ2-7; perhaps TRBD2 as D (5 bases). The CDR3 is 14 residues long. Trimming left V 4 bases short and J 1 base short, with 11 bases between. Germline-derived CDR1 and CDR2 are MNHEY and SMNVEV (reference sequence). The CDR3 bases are TGTGCCAGCAGTTCCCGGACGGGATCCTACGAGCAGTACTTC. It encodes CASSSRTGSYEQYF.

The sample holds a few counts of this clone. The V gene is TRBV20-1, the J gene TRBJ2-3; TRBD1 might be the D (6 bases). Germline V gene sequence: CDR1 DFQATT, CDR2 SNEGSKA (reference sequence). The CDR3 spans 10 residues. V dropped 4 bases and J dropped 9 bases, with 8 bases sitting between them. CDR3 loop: CSAKGDTQYF. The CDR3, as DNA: TGCAGTGCTAAGGGGGACACGCAGTATTTT.